This TCR beta chain was captured by sequencing in a study of T cell responses to AZD1222 COVID-19 vaccine. V gave up 4 bases and J gave up 3 bases, with 11 bases separating them. The CDR3 consists of 13 residues. Germline assignment: CDR1 SGDLS and CDR2 YYNGEE. Study results and limitations: The study identified only a handful of AZD1222 recipients as seropositive at baseline. Donors skewed white British and female; clonal diversity was possibly underestimated.

As to this clone: Its antigen is as yet unknown.

Assay: immunoSEQ multiplex PCR; the TCRdb copy retains only in-frame clones and omits some. The data contain roughly 100,000 clones, 84% of them singletons. The J gene is TRBJ2-7, the V gene TRBV9; D gene unclear. The input for sequencing was peripheral blood, taken on day 0 of AZD1222 vaccination. The clonotype was recovered from an adult in good health. The chain's CDR3 is CASSRFLGYEQYF. In DNA, the CDR3 is TGTGCCAGCAGCCGGTTCTTGGGCTACGAGCAGTACTTC.